This T cell receptor (beta chain) appears in the sequencing data of a study of blood T cell repertoires in COVID-19. Study-level background: Spain, Italy and the United States supplied samples that represented acute and convalescent COVID-19.

In the original workflow: Estimation of nucleated cell counts was performed using reference gene primer amplification. Some clones are missing from TCRdb's copy, which holds only in-frame ones; the method was immunoSEQ multiplex PCR. The V and J calls and clone size were taken over from that table, and D and trimming were inferred from the DNA. The profile shows nearly 80,000 clones, around 80% of them singletons. Material for sequencing was peripheral blood. The receptor's source is a man between 60 and 75 years old with active or convalescent COVID-19.

CDR3 bases: TGCGCCAGCAGCCAAGAGAGAGGACATAACACTGAAGCTTTCTTT. Protein product: CASSQERGHNTEAFF. V and J are TRBV4-3 and TRBJ1-1; TRBD1 is a possible D gene (5 bases). This CDR3 is built from 15 residues. Germline-derived CDR1 and CDR2 are LGHNA and YSLEER. V was cut by 0 bases and J by 2 bases, with 10 bases left in between.